Reported below is one T cell receptor (beta chain). The data were obtained in a study of control samples from healthy donors and cancer patients. Profiling relied on immunoSEQ multiplex PCR, and the TCRdb table lists in-frame clones only, not all of them. The sample consists of around 140,000 clones, more than 85% of them appearing once. Sequences were obtained from blood. The TCR originated in a man aged 18-30 years in good health.

This chain's CDR3 is CASSARDRSYEQYF. DNA for the CDR3: TGTGCCAGCAGTGCCCGGGACAGATCCTACGAGCAGTACTTC. V and J are TRBV2 and TRBJ2-7; TRBD1 aligns across 7 bases. V lost 4 bases and J lost 1; bases outside the gene matches: 4. Germline V gene sequence: CDR1 SNHLY, CDR2 FYNNEI. This CDR3 region has 14 residues.